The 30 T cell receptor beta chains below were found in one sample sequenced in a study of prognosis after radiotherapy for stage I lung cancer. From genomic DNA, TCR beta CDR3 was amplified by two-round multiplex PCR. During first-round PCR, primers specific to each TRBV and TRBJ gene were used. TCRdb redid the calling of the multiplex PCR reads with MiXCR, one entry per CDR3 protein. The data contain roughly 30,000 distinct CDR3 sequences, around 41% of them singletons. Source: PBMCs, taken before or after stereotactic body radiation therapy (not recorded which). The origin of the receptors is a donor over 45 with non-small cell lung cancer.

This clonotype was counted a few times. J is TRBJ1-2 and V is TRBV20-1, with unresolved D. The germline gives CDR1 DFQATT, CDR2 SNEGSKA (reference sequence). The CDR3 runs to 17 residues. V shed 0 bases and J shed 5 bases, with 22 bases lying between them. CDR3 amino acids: CSARDPTESQGGYGYTF. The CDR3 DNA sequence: TGCAGTGCTAGAGACCCCACGGAAAGCCAAGGTGGATATGGCTACACCTTC.

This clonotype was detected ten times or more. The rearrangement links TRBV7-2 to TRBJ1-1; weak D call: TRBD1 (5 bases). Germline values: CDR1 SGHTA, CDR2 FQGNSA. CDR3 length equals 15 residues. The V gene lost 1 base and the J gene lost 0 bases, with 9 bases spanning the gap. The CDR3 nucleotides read TGTGCCAGCAGCTTAGGGAACAGGATGAACACTGAAGCTTTCTTT. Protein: CASSLGNRMNTEAFF.

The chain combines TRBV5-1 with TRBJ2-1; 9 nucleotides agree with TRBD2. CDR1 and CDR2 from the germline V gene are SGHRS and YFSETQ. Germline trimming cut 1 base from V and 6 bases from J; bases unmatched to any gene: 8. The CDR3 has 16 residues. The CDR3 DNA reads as TGCGCCAGCAGCTTGCTCGGGACTAGCTGGAGCAATGAGCAGTTCTTC. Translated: CASSLLGTSWSNEQFF.

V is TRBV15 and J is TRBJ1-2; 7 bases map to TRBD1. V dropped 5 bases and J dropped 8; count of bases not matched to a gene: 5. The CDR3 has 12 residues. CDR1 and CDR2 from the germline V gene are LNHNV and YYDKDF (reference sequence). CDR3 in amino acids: CATSAQGKGYTF. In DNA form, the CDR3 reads TGTGCCACCAGCGCACAGGGGAAAGGCTACACCTTC.

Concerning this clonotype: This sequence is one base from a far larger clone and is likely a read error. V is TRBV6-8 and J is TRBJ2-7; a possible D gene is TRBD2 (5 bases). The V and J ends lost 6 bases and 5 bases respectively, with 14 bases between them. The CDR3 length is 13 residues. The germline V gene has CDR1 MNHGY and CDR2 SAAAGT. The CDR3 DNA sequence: TGTGCCAGCAGCAATCTAGAGGGAGACGAGCAGTACTTC. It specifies CASSNLEGDEQYF.

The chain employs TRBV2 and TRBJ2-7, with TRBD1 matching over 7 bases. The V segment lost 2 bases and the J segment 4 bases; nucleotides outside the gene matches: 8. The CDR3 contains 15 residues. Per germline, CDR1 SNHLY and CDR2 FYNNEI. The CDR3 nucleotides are TGTGCCAGCAGTGAAATGGGACAGTGCTGGTACGAGCAGTACTTC. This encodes CASSEMGQCWYEQYF.

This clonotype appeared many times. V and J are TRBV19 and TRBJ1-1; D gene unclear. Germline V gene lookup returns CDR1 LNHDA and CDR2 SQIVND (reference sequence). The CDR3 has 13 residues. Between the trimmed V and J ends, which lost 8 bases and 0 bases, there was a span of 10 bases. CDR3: CASVDNMNTEAFF. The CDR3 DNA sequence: TGTGCCAGTGTAGACAACATGAACACTGAAGCTTTCTTT.

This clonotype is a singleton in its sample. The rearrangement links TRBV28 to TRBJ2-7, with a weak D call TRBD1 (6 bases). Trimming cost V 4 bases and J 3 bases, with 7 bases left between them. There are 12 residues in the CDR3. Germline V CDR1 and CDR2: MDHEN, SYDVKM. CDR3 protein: CASSYRDYEQYF. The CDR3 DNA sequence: TGTGCCAGCAGTTACAGGGACTACGAGCAGTACTTC.

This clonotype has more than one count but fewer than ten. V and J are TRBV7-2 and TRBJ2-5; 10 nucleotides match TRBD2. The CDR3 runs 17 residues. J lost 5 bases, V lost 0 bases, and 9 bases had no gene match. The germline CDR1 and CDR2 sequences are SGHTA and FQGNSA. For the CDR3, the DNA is TGTGCCAGCAGCTTAGCACTATTAGCGGGGGGTGTGGAGACCCAGTACTTC. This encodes CASSLALLAGGVETQYF. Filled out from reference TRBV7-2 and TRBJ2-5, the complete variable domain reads GAGVSQSPSNKVTEKGKDVELRCDPISGHTALYWYRQSLGQGLEFLIYFQGNSAPDKSGLPSDRFSAERTGGSVSTLTIQRTQQEDSAVYLCASSLALLAGGVETQYFGPGTRLLVL.

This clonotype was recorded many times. This CDR3 reads CSAKGVSYEQYF. The CDR3 DNA follows: TGCAGTGCTAAGGGGGTCTCCTACGAGCAGTACTTC. The V and J genes are TRBV20-1 and TRBJ2-7; TRBD1 might be the D (6 bases). The CDR3 is 12 amino acids. Germline V CDR1 and CDR2: DFQATT, SNEGSKA (reference sequence). V was shortened by 4 bases and J by 0 bases, with 7 bases between the two germline ends.

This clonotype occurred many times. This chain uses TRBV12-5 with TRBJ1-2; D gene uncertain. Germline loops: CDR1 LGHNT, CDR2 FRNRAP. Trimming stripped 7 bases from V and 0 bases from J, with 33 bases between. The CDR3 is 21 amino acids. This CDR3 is CASDPQVNQTRTGSPNYGYTF. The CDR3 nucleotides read TGTGCTAGTGACCCCCAAGTCAACCAGACCCGTACCGGCAGCCCTAACTATGGCTACACCTTC. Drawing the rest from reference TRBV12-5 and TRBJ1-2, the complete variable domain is DARVTQTPRHKVTEMGQEVTMRCQPILGHNTVFWYRQTMMQGLELLAYFRNRAPLDDSGMPKDRFSAEMPDATLATLKIQPSEPRDSAVYFCASDPQVNQTRTGSPNYGYTFGSGTRLTVV.

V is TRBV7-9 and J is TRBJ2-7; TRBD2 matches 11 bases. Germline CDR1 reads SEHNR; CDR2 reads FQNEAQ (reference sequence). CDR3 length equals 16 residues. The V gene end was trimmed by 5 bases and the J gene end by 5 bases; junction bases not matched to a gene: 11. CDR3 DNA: TGTGCCAGCAGCCCTTTTGGACTAGCGGGCTATGACGAGCAGTACTTC. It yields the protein CASSPFGLAGYDEQYF.

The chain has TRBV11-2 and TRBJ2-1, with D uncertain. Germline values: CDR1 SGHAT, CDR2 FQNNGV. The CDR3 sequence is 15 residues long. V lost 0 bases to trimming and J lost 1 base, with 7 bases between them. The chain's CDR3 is CASSLDVGSYNEQFF. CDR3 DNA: TGTGCCAGCAGCTTAGACGTGGGATCCTACAATGAGCAGTTCTTC.

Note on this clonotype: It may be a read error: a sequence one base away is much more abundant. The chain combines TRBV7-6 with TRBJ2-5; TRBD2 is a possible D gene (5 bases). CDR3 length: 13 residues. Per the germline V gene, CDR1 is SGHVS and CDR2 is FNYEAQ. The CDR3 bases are TGTGCCAGCACCTTATTTGGGGAGGAGACCCAGTACTTC. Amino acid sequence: CASTLFGEETQYF.

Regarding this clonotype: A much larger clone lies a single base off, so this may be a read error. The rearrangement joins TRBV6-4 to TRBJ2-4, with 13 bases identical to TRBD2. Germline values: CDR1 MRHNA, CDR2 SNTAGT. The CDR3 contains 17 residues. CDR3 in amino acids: CASSYSRTSGSKNIQYF. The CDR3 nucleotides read TGTGCCAGCAGTTACTCGCGGACTAGCGGGAGTAAAAACATTCAGTACTTC.

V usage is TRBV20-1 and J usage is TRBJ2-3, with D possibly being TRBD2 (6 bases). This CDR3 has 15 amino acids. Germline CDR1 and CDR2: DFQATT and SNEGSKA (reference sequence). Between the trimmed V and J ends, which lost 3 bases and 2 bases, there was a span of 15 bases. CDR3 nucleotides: TGCAGTGCTAGCGGTGCTAGCGACATCACAGATACGCAGTATTTT. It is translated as CSASGASDITDTQYF.

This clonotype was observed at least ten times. The CDR3 nucleotides read TGTGCTAGTGGTCACGAACAGGGATCGGCTGATAATGATGAAAAACTGTTTTTT. Protein: CASGHEQGSADNDEKLFF. This sequence joins TRBV12-5 and TRBJ1-4, with a weak D call TRBD1 (6 bases). Trimming removed 5 bases from V and 6 bases from J, with 25 bases in between. This CDR3 has 18 amino acids. Germline values: CDR1 LGHNT, CDR2 FRNRAP.

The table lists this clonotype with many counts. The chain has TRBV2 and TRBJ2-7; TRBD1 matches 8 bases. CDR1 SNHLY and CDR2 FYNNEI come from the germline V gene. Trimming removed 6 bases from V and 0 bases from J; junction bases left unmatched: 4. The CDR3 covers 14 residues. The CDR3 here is CASSGDRTSYEQYF. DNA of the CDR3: TGTGCCAGCAGCGGGGACAGGACCTCCTACGAGCAGTACTTC.

The CDR3 region has the DNA TGTGCCAGCAGCTTAGGGCTAGCGGGAGGCCTTAGCACAGATACGCAGTATTTT. It translates to CASSLGLAGGLSTDTQYF. J is TRBJ2-3 and V is TRBV11-2; 11 nucleotides line up with TRBD2. Germline-derived CDR1 and CDR2 are SGHAT and FQNNGV. The V gene end was trimmed by 1 base and the J gene end by 0 bases; junction bases not matched to a gene: 6. This CDR3 is built from 18 residues.

The CDR3 here is CAIRAVGTNYGYTF. The DNA for the CDR3 is TGTGCCATCAGGGCGGTGGGGACTAACTATGGCTACACCTTC. The chain employs TRBV10-3 and TRBJ1-2; D remains ambiguous. Germline V gives CDR1 ENHRY, CDR2 SYGVKD. Trimming removed 6 bases from V and 0 bases from J, with 11 bases in between. CDR3 length: 14 amino acids.

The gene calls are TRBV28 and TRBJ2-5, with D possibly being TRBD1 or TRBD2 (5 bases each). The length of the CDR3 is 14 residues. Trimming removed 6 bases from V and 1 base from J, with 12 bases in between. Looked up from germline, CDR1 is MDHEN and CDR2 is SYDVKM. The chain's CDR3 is CASSLWDRQETQYF. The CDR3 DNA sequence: TGTGCCAGCAGCCTGTGGGACCGCCAAGAGACCCAGTACTTC.

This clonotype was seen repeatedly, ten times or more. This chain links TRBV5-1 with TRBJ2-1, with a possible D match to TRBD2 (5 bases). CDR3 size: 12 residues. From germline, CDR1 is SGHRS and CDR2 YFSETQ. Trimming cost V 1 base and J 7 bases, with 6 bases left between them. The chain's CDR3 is CASSLTGNEQFF. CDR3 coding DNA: TGCGCCAGCAGCTTGACGGGGAATGAGCAGTTCTTC.

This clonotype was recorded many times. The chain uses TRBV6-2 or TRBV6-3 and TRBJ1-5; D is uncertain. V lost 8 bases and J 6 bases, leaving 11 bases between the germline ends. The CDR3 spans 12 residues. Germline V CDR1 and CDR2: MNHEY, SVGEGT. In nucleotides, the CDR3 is TGTGCCAGCTCTACCCGGGGTCAGCCCCAGCATTTT. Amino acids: CASSTRGQPQHF.

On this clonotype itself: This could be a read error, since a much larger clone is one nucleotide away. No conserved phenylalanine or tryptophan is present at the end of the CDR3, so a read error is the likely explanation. This CDR3 reads CASSYSRGRGKETQYL. In nucleotides, the CDR3 is TGTGCCAGCAGTTACTCGAGGGGGAGGGGGAAAGAGACCCAGTACTTA. This chain joins TRBV6-6 and TRBJ2-5; tentatively, D is TRBD2 (7 bases). Looked up from germline, CDR1 is MNHNY and CDR2 is SVGAGI (reference sequence). The CDR3 covers 16 residues. V was trimmed by 0 bases and J by 3 bases, leaving 14 bases between them.

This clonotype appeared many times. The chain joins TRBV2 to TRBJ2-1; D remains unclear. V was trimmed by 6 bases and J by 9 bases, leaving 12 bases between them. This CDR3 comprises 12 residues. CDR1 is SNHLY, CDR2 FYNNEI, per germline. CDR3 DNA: TGTGCCAGCAGCCAGGACGCAACTGAGCAGTTCTTC. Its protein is CASSQDATEQFF.

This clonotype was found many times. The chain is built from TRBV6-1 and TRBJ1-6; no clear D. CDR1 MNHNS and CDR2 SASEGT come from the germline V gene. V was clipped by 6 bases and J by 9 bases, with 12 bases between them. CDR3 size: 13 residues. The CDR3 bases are TGTGCCAGCAGATGGGTAAAAGGTTCACCCCTCCACTTT. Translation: CASRWVKGSPLHF.

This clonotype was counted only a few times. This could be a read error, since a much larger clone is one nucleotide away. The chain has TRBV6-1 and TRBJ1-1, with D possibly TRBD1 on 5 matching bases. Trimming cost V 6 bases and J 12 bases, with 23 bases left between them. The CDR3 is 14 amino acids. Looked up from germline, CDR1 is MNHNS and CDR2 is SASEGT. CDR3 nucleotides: TGTGCCAGCAGCTCCGGGACGCTGATTTTTGTGTCTTTCTTT. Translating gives CASSSGTLIFVSFF.

CDR3 DNA: TGTGCCAGCAGCTTTTGGCAGACGAACACTGAAGCTTTCTTT. This gives the protein CASSFWQTNTEAFF. The chain employs TRBV11-3 and TRBJ1-1; D gene ambiguous. There are 14 residues in the CDR3. Germline CDR1 reads SGHNT; CDR2 reads YENEEA. Trimming left V 3 bases short and J 1 base short, with 9 bases between.

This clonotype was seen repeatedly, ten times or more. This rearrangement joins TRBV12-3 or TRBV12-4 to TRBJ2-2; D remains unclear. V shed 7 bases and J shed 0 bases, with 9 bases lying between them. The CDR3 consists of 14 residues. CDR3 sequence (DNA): TGTGCCAGCAAGCGAGAAGCGAACACCGGGGAGCTGTTTTTT. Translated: CASKREANTGELFF.

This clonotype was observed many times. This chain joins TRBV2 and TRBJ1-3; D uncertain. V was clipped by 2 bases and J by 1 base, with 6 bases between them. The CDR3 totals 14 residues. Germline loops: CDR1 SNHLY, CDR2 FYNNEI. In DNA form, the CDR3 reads TGTGCCAGCAGTGAATCATGGTCTGGAAACACCATATATTTT. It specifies CASSESWSGNTIYF.